This TCR beta chain is from a study of T cell responses to AZD1222 COVID-19 vaccine. The study's findings and limits: Close to half of spike-specific TCRs reportedly recognize unmutated variant regions.

V was trimmed by 1 base and J by 7 bases, leaving 14 bases between them. The CDR3 loop spans 16 amino acids. Germline CDR1 is SGHVS and CDR2 is FQNEAQ. On this clone: Its antigen is not known.

The data were produced by immunoSEQ multiplex PCR, yet TCRdb's version contains in-frame clones alone and is incomplete. This sample yields about 77,000 clones, of which 92% are seen a single time; approximately 4.5% belongs to the top ten. This chain connects TRBV7-8 to TRBJ1-6; TRBD1 might be the D (5 bases). The TCR originated in an adult who received the AZD1222 COVID-19 vaccine. The material sequenced was peripheral blood, taken 28 days after the second AZD1222 dose. In DNA form, the CDR3 reads TGTGCCAGCAGCTTAGTCTTGGGGACGGTGAATTCACCCCTCCACTTT. Encoded protein: CASSLVLGTVNSPLHF. The variable domain in full, completed from reference TRBV7-8 and TRBJ1-6, reads GAGVSQSPRYKVAKRGQDVALRCDPISGHVSLFWYQQALGQGPEFLTYFQNEAQLDKSGLPSDRFFAERPEGSVSTLKIQRTQQEDSAVYLCASSLVLGTVNSPLHFGNGTRLTVT.